The clone carrying this TCR beta chain has a count of ten or more. Its antigen is currently unknown. CDR3 length: 16 amino acids. Germline V gives CDR1 MNHEY, CDR2 SMNVEV (reference sequence). Trimming removed 1 base at V and 1 base at J, with 14 bases between. Some clones are missing from TCRdb's copy, which holds only in-frame ones; the method was immunoSEQ multiplex PCR. Of fewer than 400,000 clones in the sample, approximately 79% are singletons; the top ten hold around 10%. This entry belongs to a study of shared clonotypes between healthy human individuals. Study at large: The plates for each donor numbered three CD4 naive, three CD4 memory, two CD8 naive and one CD8 memory. Whole-study findings and limits: Shared clonotypes: approximately 4.5% naive CD4, 3.5% to 4% naive CD8, under 2.5% memory CD4, 0.4% memory CD8.

The sample was memory CD4+ T cells sorted from blood. Sample subset: CD45RA-negative fraction. This sequence originates from a man younger than 45 in good health. This chain uses TRBV27 with TRBJ2-7, with no clear D. CDR3 DNA sequence: TGTGCCAGCAGTTTATTGGGCAATACCCCTTCCTACGAGCAGTACTTC. As protein: CASSLLGNTPSYEQYF.